This TCR beta chain was profiled in a study of blood T cell repertoires in COVID-19. Study at large: Spain, Italy and the United States supplied samples that represented acute and convalescent COVID-19.

The protocol was immunoSEQ multiplex PCR, while the TCRdb copy is restricted to in-frame clones and leaves out a portion. The table shows over 200,000 clones, with roughly 88% occurring only once. Germline CDR1 reads SGHNT; CDR2 reads YYREEE (reference sequence). The V segment lost 4 bases and the J segment 0 bases; nucleotides outside the gene matches: 6. This CDR3 is 15 amino acids long. The TCR sequence derives from a woman aged 25-40 years with acute or convalescent COVID-19. Material for sequencing was peripheral blood. This sequence joins TRBV5-4 and TRBJ1-1; 7 bases map to TRBD1. CDR3 sequence reads: CASSRPGQVNTEAFF. The CDR3 DNA follows: TGTGCCAGCAGCCGGCCCGGACAGGTGAACACTGAAGCTTTCTTT.